Each of the 29 T cell receptor beta chains below was sequenced from the same sample in a study of blood T cell repertoires in COVID-19. Sequenced by immunoSEQ multiplex PCR; TCRdb stores in-frame clones only, minus some. The table has a few hundred thousand clones, around 83% seen once. The source material was peripheral blood. These receptor sequences come from a woman aged 45-65 years with acute or convalescent COVID-19.

V is TRBV28 and J is TRBJ1-6; 8 bases fit TRBD1. From germline, CDR1 is MDHEN and CDR2 SYDVKM. This CDR3 is 16 amino acids long. The V and J ends lost 8 bases and 10 bases, in that order; junction bases with no gene match: 16. CDR3 in amino acids: CASSLQGGVQSSPLHF. The CDR3 region has the DNA TGTGCCAGCTCCCTACAGGGGGGGGTTCAATCGTCACCCCTCCACTTT.

This clone occurred once. The J gene is TRBJ1-2, the V gene TRBV29-1; 7 positions agree with TRBD1. The germline CDR1 and CDR2 sequences are SQVTM and ANQGSEA. Unmatched junction bases numbered 6, after V lost 4 bases and J lost 4 bases. The CDR3 has 13 residues. The CDR3, as DNA: TGCAGCGTTGGGGTGAGGGGGCTCTATGGCTACACCTTC. Its translation is CSVGVRGLYGYTF.

The chain joins TRBV27 to TRBJ2-1, with 9 bases fitting TRBD1. CDR3 length equals 15 residues. V was clipped by 3 bases and J by 7 bases; unmatched bases: 7. Germline values: CDR1 MNHEY, CDR2 SMNVEV (reference sequence). The CDR3 reads CASSFGTGGRNEQFF. Written as DNA, the CDR3 is TGTGCCAGCAGTTTCGGAACAGGGGGCAGGAATGAGCAGTTCTTC.

The V gene is TRBV12-3 or TRBV12-4, the J gene TRBJ1-2, with D uncertain. The CDR3 contains 13 residues. Trimming left V 9 bases short and J 3 bases short, with 14 bases between. The DNA for the CDR3 is TGTGCCAGTTCCTCAGCCGGGGACTATGGCTACACCTTC. It codes for CASSSAGDYGYTF.

J is TRBJ1-2 and V is TRBV14, with D uncertain. The CDR3 totals 12 residues. Germline CDR1 is SGHDN and CDR2 is FVKESK. The V end lost 1 base, the J end lost 5 bases, and 5 bases lay between the germline ends. The CDR3 loop is CASSQGRYGYTF. The CDR3 coding sequence is TGTGCCAGCAGCCAAGGTAGATATGGCTACACCTTC.

This chain uses TRBV9 with TRBJ2-7; 12 bases fit TRBD1. From germline, CDR1 is SGDLS and CDR2 YYNGEE. V gave up 0 bases and J gave up 1 base; unmatched junction bases: 5. This CDR3 is 17 amino acids long. The CDR3 region has the DNA TGTGCCAGCAGCGTAGATAAGGGACAGGGGGCTTCCTACGAGCAGTACTTC. It specifies CASSVDKGQGASYEQYF.

The CDR3 protein is CASRSTGTGSYEQYF. The CDR3 DNA follows: TGTGCCAGCAGGTCTACCGGGACAGGTTCTTACGAGCAGTACTTC. The rearrangement joins TRBV2 to TRBJ2-7; TRBD1 matches 8 bases. Germline V gives CDR1 SNHLY, CDR2 FYNNEI. The CDR3 spans 15 residues. V gave up 6 bases and J gave up 4 bases; unmatched junction bases: 11.

This clone was observed a single time. The chain uses TRBV4-2 and TRBJ2-7, with 8 nucleotides matching TRBD1. V shed 1 base, J shed 2 bases, and the junction held 7 bases outside the gene matches. Per the germline V gene, CDR1 is LGHNA and CDR2 is YNFKEQ. This CDR3 spans 16 amino acids. The CDR3 DNA reads as TGTGCCAGCAGCCAAGTTTGGGGACAGGAAGCCTACGAGCAGTACTTC. Amino acid sequence: CASSQVWGQEAYEQYF.

The chain has TRBV28 and TRBJ2-3; D perhaps matches TRBD2 (5 bases). Germline CDR1 MDHEN, CDR2 SYDVKM. This CDR3 is 15 amino acids long. Between the trimmed V and J ends, which lost 8 bases and 0 bases, there was a span of 15 bases. Here the CDR3 reads CASSQEDWSTDTQYF. The DNA for the CDR3 is TGTGCCAGCTCCCAGGAGGACTGGAGCACAGATACGCAGTATTTT.

This clone was seen a handful of times. The V and J genes are TRBV2 and TRBJ2-7, with 7 bases matching TRBD1. The V gene's germline CDR1 is SNHLY and CDR2 FYNNEI. V was pared by 3 bases and J by 3 bases, with 2 bases of the junction left unmatched. The CDR3 runs to 13 residues. CDR3 sequence (DNA): TGTGCCAGCAGTGAGTCAGGGGGCTACGAGCAGTACTTC. It specifies CASSESGGYEQYF.

The rearrangement links TRBV27 to TRBJ2-6; D possibly corresponds to TRBD2 (5 bases). The length of the CDR3 is 15 residues. The V gene's germline CDR1 is MNHEY and CDR2 SMNVEV (reference sequence). Trimming removed 6 bases from V and 0 bases from J, with 9 bases in between. The CDR3 loop reads CASRDLDSGANVLTF. The CDR3 nucleotides read TGTGCCAGCAGGGACTTAGACTCTGGGGCCAACGTCCTGACTTTC.

This chain connects TRBV27 to TRBJ2-7; tentative D call: TRBD2 (7 bases). CDR1 is MNHEY and CDR2 is SMNVEV in the germline V gene (reference sequence). CDR3 length: 15 amino acids. The V gene lost 2 bases and the J gene lost 6 bases, with 17 bases spanning the gap. CDR3 bases: TGTGCCAGCAGTTTACCAAGGGGGGGGCGCTCCGAGCAGTACTTC. Amino acids: CASSLPRGGRSEQYF.

The chain links TRBV19 to TRBJ1-2, with D unclear. CDR1 is LNHDA, CDR2 SQIVND, per germline (reference sequence). V lost 6 bases, J lost 1 base, and 18 bases lay in between. CDR3 length equals 16 residues. The CDR3 here is CASRSGETEINYGYTF. DNA for the CDR3: TGTGCCAGTAGGTCCGGGGAAACAGAGATTAACTATGGCTACACCTTC.

The chain links TRBV19 to TRBJ2-7; 8 positions agree with TRBD2. Germline V lookup: CDR1 LNHDA, CDR2 SQIVND (reference sequence). The V and J ends lost 11 bases and 9 bases, in that order; junction bases with no gene match: 0. The CDR3 totals 8 residues. The CDR3 DNA follows: TGTGCCCGGGGGGGGCAGTACTTC. Translated, it gives CARGGQYF.

This chain connects TRBV27 to TRBJ1-1; D is uncertain. V was clipped by 6 bases and J by 8 bases, with 19 bases between them. Germline V gene sequence: CDR1 MNHEY, CDR2 SMNVEV (reference sequence). The CDR3 is made up of 14 amino acids. The CDR3 spells CASSPMRGYGEAFF. For the CDR3, the DNA is TGTGCCAGCAGCCCAATGAGAGGGTATGGGGAAGCTTTCTTT.

This chain connects TRBV6-5 to TRBJ1-3, with D tentatively TRBD1 (5 bases). Germline V lookup: CDR1 MNHEY, CDR2 SVGAGI. With 5 bases removed from V and 3 bases from J, the gap between germline ends came to 11 bases. The CDR3 is 14 residues long. CDR3 nucleotides: TGTGCCAGCAGTCCAGACAGCTATGGAAACACCATATATTTT. This translates into CASSPDSYGNTIYF.

The chain recombines TRBV18 with TRBJ2-1, with a possible D match to TRBD2 (6 bases). The CDR3 has 13 amino acids. Trimming took 6 bases from V and 10 from J, leaving 16 bases between them. CDR1 is KGHSH and CDR2 is LQKENI in the germline V gene. DNA for the CDR3: TGTGCCAGCTCTCTTGGGGACTTTGGGGAGCAGTTCTTC. Amino acids: CASSLGDFGEQFF.

This clone appeared a single time. The rearrangement uses TRBV19 and TRBJ1-3; perhaps TRBD1 as D (6 bases). V lost 1 base, J lost 0 bases, and 10 bases lay in between. Germline CDR1 LNHDA, CDR2 SQIVND (reference sequence). The CDR3 length is 16 residues. The CDR3 loop is CASSIGRQASGNTIYF. CDR3 coding DNA: TGTGCCAGTAGTATAGGCCGACAGGCCTCTGGAAACACCATATATTTT.

The chain carries TRBV7-2 and TRBJ1-6, with 11 bases identical to TRBD1. Germline V gene data show CDR1 as SGHTA and CDR2 as FQGNSA. CDR3 length: 15 residues. V gave up 3 bases and J gave up 10 bases; unmatched junction bases: 5. CDR3 nucleotide sequence: TGTGCCAGCAGCTTGGACAGGGGGCGCCGGTCACCCCTCCACTTT. Translating it yields CASSLDRGRRSPLHF.

This clone was recorded a few times. This chain joins TRBV4-1 and TRBJ2-7; perhaps TRBD1 as D (5 bases). The CDR3 runs 15 residues. With 2 bases removed from V and 3 bases from J, the gap between germline ends came to 14 bases. Looked up from germline, CDR1 is MGHRA and CDR2 is YSYEKL. The DNA of the CDR3 is TGCGCCAGCAGCCAATCGGACACGAGAAACTACGAGCAGTACTTC. It yields the protein CASSQSDTRNYEQYF.

The chain joins TRBV2 to TRBJ2-1; the match to TRBD2 covers 7 bases. V lost 4 bases to trimming and J lost 0 bases; unmatched junction nucleotides: 3. CDR1 SNHLY and CDR2 FYNNEI come from the germline V gene. This CDR3 is 15 amino acids long. The CDR3 DNA reads TGTGCCAGCAGTGCGGGCGGGAGCTCCTACAATGAGCAGTTCTTC. Its protein is CASSAGGSSYNEQFF.

DNA for the CDR3: TGTGCCAGCAGCCAAGTTCCGGACAGCGCCACTGAAGCTTTCTTT. Its protein is CASSQVPDSATEAFF. This chain links TRBV3-1 (or the pseudogene TRBV3-2) with TRBJ1-1; D possibly corresponds to TRBD1 (6 bases). Between the trimmed V and J ends, which lost 1 base and 4 bases, there was a span of 13 bases. The length of the CDR3 is 15 residues. Germline assignment: CDR1 LGHDT and CDR2 YNNKEL (reference sequence).

The V gene is TRBV18, the J gene TRBJ2-1; the match to TRBD2 covers 7 bases. Germline loops: CDR1 KGHSH, CDR2 LQKENI. There are 16 residues in the CDR3. The trim removed 0 bases at V and 0 bases at J, leaving 2 bases unmatched. DNA for the CDR3: TGTGCCAGCTCACCACCTGGGGGGGGCTCCTACAATGAGCAGTTCTTC. Its translation is CASSPPGGGSYNEQFF.

The chain recombines TRBV7-3 with TRBJ2-7; 8 bases fit TRBD2. Looked up from germline, CDR1 is SGHTA and CDR2 is FQGTGA. J was trimmed by 5 bases and V by 0 bases; bases with no gene match: 6. The CDR3 loop spans 15 amino acids. CDR3 sequence (DNA): TGTGCCAGCAGCTTAACTGGGCTAGCGGGTGACGAGCAGTACTTC. Its protein product is CASSLTGLAGDEQYF.

The chain uses TRBV10-3 and TRBJ2-2; D not certain. Germline CDR1 and CDR2: ENHRY and SYGVKD. V shed 6 bases and J shed 4 bases, with 6 bases lying between them. The CDR3 is made up of 12 amino acids. The CDR3 region is CAIRPGTGELFF. The CDR3 DNA follows: TGTGCCATCAGGCCGGGCACCGGGGAGCTGTTTTTT.

The chain carries TRBV7-2 and TRBJ2-1, with D possibly being TRBD2 (6 bases). The CDR3 has 16 residues. The germline gives CDR1 SGHTA, CDR2 FQGNSA. V lost 2 bases to trimming and J lost 3 bases, with 14 bases between them. CDR3 DNA sequence: TGTGCCAGCAGCTTAAGCGGCGGGGCTCACTACAATGAGCAGTTCTTC. As protein: CASSLSGGAHYNEQFF.

The gene calls are TRBV6-2 or TRBV6-3 and TRBJ2-5; D gene ambiguous. Germline V lookup: CDR1 MNHEY, CDR2 SVGEGT. CDR3 length: 15 amino acids. V was cut by 4 bases and J by 4 bases, with 16 bases left in between. This chain's CDR3 is CASSSTTGSRETQYF. The CDR3 bases are TGTGCCAGCAGTTCAACCACCGGGTCCAGAGAGACCCAGTACTTC.

The chain is built from TRBV9 and TRBJ2-2; 10 nucleotides match TRBD2. Germline values: CDR1 SGDLS, CDR2 YYNGEE. V lost 1 base and J lost 8; bases outside the gene matches: 8. The CDR3 contains 16 residues. The CDR3, as DNA: TGTGCCAGCAGCGTAACCCTAGCGGGGGAGGCGGGGGAGCTGTTTTTT. It is translated as CASSVTLAGEAGELFF.

The rearrangement joins TRBV19 to TRBJ2-7; 13 bases are shared with TRBD2. This CDR3 spans 18 amino acids. The junction had 15 bases not matched to a gene; V was cut back by 8 bases and J by 2 bases. Germline CDR1 reads LNHDA; CDR2 reads SQIVND (reference sequence). For the CDR3, the DNA is TGTGCCAGTCGGTCGACCGGGACTAGCGGGAATTTGCCCTACGAGCAGTACTTC. This gives the protein CASRSTGTSGNLPYEQYF.